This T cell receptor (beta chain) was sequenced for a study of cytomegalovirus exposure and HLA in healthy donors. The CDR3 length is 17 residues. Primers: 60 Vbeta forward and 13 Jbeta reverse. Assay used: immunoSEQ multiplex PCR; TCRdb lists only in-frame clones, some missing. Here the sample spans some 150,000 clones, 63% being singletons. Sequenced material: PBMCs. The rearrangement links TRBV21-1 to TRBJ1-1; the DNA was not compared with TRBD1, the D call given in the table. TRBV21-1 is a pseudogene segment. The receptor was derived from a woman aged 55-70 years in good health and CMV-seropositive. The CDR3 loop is CASSKDRGDNMNTEAFF. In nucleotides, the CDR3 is TGTGCCAGCAGCAAAGACAGGGGGGATAACATGAACACTGAAGCTTTCTTT.